Following are 19 T cell receptor beta chains from one sample sequenced in a study of regulatory T cells in long-lasting Graves disease. The authors built TCR beta libraries using iRepertoire HTBI primers and Arm-PCR of CDR3 regions. Each CDR3 protein is one row after TCRdb ran MiXCR on the multiplex PCR reads. Among over 300,000 distinct CDR3 sequences listed, less than 20% were seen once. The time point is: persistent/refractory GD, antithyroid drugs over 5 years with positive TRAb. PBMCs were the source of the RNA used for TCR sequencing. Source: peripheral blood mononuclear cells (PBMCs), taken when the disease was refractory, from a patient treated with antithyroid drugs. The receptors originated from a female donor with Graves disease.

As to this clonotype: A read error is possible here, since a much larger clone lies one base away. The V and J genes are TRBV28 and TRBJ2-6; 8 nucleotides match TRBD1. Germline loops: CDR1 MDHEN, CDR2 SYDVKM. The CDR3 sequence is 19 residues long. In nucleotides, the CDR3 is TGTGCCGGCAGTCCAGACAGGGGTTTTATAACTGCTGGGGCCAACGTCCTGACTTTC. It specifies CAGSPDRGFITAGANVLTF.

This chain joins TRBV2 and TRBJ1-6; no reliable D call. The CDR3 is made up of 14 amino acids. CDR1 and CDR2 (germline): SNHLY, FYNNEI. The V end lost 5 bases, the J end lost 2 bases, and 7 bases lay between the germline ends. Here the CDR3 reads CASSWRAYNSPLHF. The CDR3 DNA follows: TGTGCCAGCAGTTGGAGGGCCTATAATTCACCCCTCCACTTT.

This clonotype has just a few counts. The CDR3 nucleotides are TGCAGCGTTCGACAGGCCGCCGGGGAGCTGTTTTTT. Its translation is CSVRQAAGELFF. The rearrangement joins TRBV29-1 to TRBJ2-2, with a possible D match to TRBD1 (6 bases). Trimming shortened V by 5 bases and J by 6 bases, and 10 bases separated the two germline ends. Germline values: CDR1 SQVTM, CDR2 ANQGSEA. This CDR3 has 12 amino acids.

This clonotype came up many times. The J gene is TRBJ2-5, the V gene TRBV7-6, with TRBD2 as a possible D gene (6 bases). The germline gives CDR1 SGHVS, CDR2 FNYEAQ. Trimming shortened V by 5 bases and J by 2 bases, and 9 bases separated the two germline ends. CDR3 length equals 13 residues. The DNA of the CDR3 is TGTGCCAGCAGCGAGGGACTGCAAGAGACCCAGTACTTC. Its translation: CASSEGLQETQYF.

The chain joins TRBV30 to TRBJ1-6; no definite D call. The germline gives CDR1 GTSNPN, CDR2 SVGIG (reference sequence). The length of the CDR3 is 13 residues. V was cut by 4 bases and J by 6 bases, with 10 bases left in between. CDR3 loop: CAWMKGLNSPLHF. The CDR3 bases are TGTGCCTGGATGAAGGGTCTTAATTCACCCCTCCACTTT.

This chain connects TRBV5-5 to TRBJ1-6; D might be TRBD1 (6 bases). V dropped 4 bases and J dropped 7 bases, with 15 bases sitting between them. The CDR3 is 15 residues long. Germline CDR1 reads SGHKS; CDR2 reads YYEKEE (reference sequence). CDR3 in DNA: TGTGCCAGCAGCGCAGGGGAAACGGGAAATTCACCCCTCCACTTT. The encoded protein is CASSAGETGNSPLHF.

This clonotype was recorded at least ten times. This chain links TRBV12-3 or TRBV12-4 with TRBJ1-1; no definite D call. This CDR3 is 14 amino acids long. V was cut by 1 base and J by 5 bases, with 11 bases left in between. CDR3 sequence: CASSLDGIGTEAFF. The CDR3 nucleotides are TGTGCCAGCAGTTTAGATGGGATTGGAACTGAAGCTTTCTTT.

This clonotype came up many times. This rearrangement joins TRBV20-1 to TRBJ2-7; 7 positions agree with TRBD2. CDR1 is DFQATT, CDR2 SNEGSKA, per germline (reference sequence). V gave up 3 bases and J gave up 6 bases; unmatched junction bases: 8. The CDR3 runs 13 residues. This chain's CDR3 is CSASGGTSPEQYF. The CDR3 nucleotides are TGCAGTGCTAGCGGGGGGACGTCTCCCGAGCAGTACTTC.

This clonotype has at least ten counts. V gene TRBV15 combines with J gene TRBJ1-4; D unresolved. This CDR3 contains 13 residues. V lost 8 bases to trimming and J lost 3 bases, with 10 bases between them. The germline CDR1 and CDR2 sequences are LNHNV and YYDKDF (reference sequence). The CDR3 sequence: CATSGWANEKLFF. CDR3 coding DNA: TGTGCCACCTCAGGTTGGGCTAATGAAAAACTGTTTTTT.

Ten or more counts support this clonotype. This chain links TRBV2 with TRBJ1-5, with D hard to call. V was cut by 6 bases and J by 1 base, with 10 bases left in between. The germline CDR1 and CDR2 sequences are SNHLY and FYNNEI. CDR3 length: 14 amino acids. Here the CDR3 DNA reads TGTGCCAGCAGCCGCCTCCGGAGCAATCAGCCCCAGCATTTT. This codes for CASSRLRSNQPQHF.

The rearrangement links TRBV18 to TRBJ1-4, with D unclear. The CDR3 is 15 amino acids. Germline CDR1 KGHSH, CDR2 LQKENI. The V gene lost 5 bases and the J gene lost 4 bases, with 14 bases spanning the gap. DNA of the CDR3: TGTGCCAGCTCATCGGCGGAGGGCCTTAATGAAAAACTGTTTTTT. It encodes CASSSAEGLNEKLFF.

V is TRBV11-3 and J is TRBJ1-3; the D gene is possibly TRBD1 (5 bases). Germline CDR1 reads SGHNT; CDR2 reads YENEEA. Trimming left V 0 bases short and J 4 bases short, with 13 bases between. The CDR3 loop spans 16 amino acids. For the CDR3, the DNA is TGTGCCAGCAGCTTAGAAGGACACCTAGGGGGAAACACCATATATTTT. It encodes CASSLEGHLGGNTIYF.

This clonotype has a handful of counts. The rearrangement links TRBV19 to TRBJ2-2; 9 nucleotides line up with TRBD1. CDR1 and CDR2 (germline): LNHDA, SQIVND (reference sequence). V lost 5 bases and J lost 5; bases outside the gene matches: 0. The CDR3 length is 13 residues. CDR3 in DNA: TGTGCCAGTAGTGACAGGGGGACCGGGGAGCTGTTTTTT. It is translated as CASSDRGTGELFF.

Points on this clonotype: This likely stems from a read error, as it lies one base from a far larger clone. The chain has TRBV28 and TRBJ2-7; D remains ambiguous. The CDR3 has 14 amino acids. CDR1 MDHEN and CDR2 SYDVKM come from the germline V gene. V was pared by 6 bases and J by 2 bases, with 14 bases between. Written as DNA, the CDR3 is TGTGCCAGCAGAAGAATCGAAGTGACCTACGAGCAGTACTTC. Its translation is CASRRIEVTYEQYF.

This clonotype occurred a few times. A read error may explain this, as a much larger clone is one base away. The V call is TRBV12-3 or TRBV12-4, the J call TRBJ2-7; D is possibly TRBD2 (6 bases). CDR3 length equals 14 residues. CDR3 loop: CTSSRDFQPYEQYF. CDR3 coding DNA: TGTACCAGCAGTCGGGACTTTCAACCCTACGAGCAGTACTTC.

The DNA of the CDR3 is TGTGCCATCAGTTCTAGCGGTAGCACATTGAGCTACGAGCAGTACTTC. Its protein is CAISSSGSTLSYEQYF. V and J are TRBV10-3 and TRBJ2-7, with TRBD2 matching over 7 bases. J lost 3 bases, V lost 5 bases, and 13 bases had no gene match. This CDR3 contains 16 residues. Germline-derived CDR1 and CDR2 are ENHRY and SYGVKD.

The table lists this clonotype with a count of one. The chain combines TRBV6-2 or TRBV6-3 with TRBJ2-1, with D possibly matching TRBD2 (6 bases). CDR1 and CDR2 (germline): MNHEY, SVGEGT. The CDR3 consists of 15 residues. V gave up 5 bases and J gave up 3 bases, with 14 bases separating them. The CDR3 region is CASSTEGLLYNEQFF. The CDR3 bases are TGTGCCAGCAGTACGGAGGGCCTTCTCTACAATGAGCAGTTCTTC.

This chain connects TRBV20-1 to TRBJ2-1; perhaps TRBD2 as D (7 bases). V was clipped by 8 bases and J by 7 bases, with 21 bases between them. The germline V gene has CDR1 DFQATT and CDR2 SNEGSKA (reference sequence). This CDR3 is 14 amino acids long. The CDR3 loop is CSPNRRGGGNEQFF. Here the CDR3 DNA reads TGCAGTCCAAACCGTAGAGGGGGGGGGAATGAGCAGTTCTTC.

This clonotype was seen ten or more times. The V and J genes are TRBV20-1 and TRBJ1-6; 7 bases line up with TRBD1. CDR3 length: 14 residues. Trimming took 3 bases from V and 6 from J; bases not matched to a gene: 5. Germline CDR1 DFQATT, CDR2 SNEGSKA (reference sequence). CDR3 DNA sequence: TGCAGTGCTAGGAAGACAGGGTCTAATTCACCCCTCCACTTT. Translating it yields CSARKTGSNSPLHF.